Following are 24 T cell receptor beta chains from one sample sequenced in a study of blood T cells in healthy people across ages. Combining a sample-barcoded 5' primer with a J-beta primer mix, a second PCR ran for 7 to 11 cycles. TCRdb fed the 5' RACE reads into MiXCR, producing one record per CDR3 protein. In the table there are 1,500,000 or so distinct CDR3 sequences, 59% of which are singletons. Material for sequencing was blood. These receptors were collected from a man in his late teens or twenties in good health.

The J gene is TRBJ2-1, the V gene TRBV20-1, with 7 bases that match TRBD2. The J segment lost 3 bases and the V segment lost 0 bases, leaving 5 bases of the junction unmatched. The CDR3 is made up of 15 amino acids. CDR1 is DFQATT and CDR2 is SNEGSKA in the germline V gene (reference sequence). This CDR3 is CSARDGGRDYNEQFF. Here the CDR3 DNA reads TGCAGTGCTAGAGATGGAGGGAGGGACTACAATGAGCAGTTCTTC.

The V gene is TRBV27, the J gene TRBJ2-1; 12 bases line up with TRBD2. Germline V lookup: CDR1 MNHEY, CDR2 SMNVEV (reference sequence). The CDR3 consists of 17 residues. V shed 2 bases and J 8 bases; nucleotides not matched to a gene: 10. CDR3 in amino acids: CASSLLTSGSFVDEQFF. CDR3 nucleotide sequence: TGTGCCAGCAGTTTACTGACTAGCGGGAGCTTTGTGGATGAGCAGTTCTTC.

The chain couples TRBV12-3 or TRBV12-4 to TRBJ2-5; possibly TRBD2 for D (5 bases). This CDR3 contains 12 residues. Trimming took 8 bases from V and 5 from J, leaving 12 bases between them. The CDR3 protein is CASHGIMETQYF. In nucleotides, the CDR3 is TGTGCCAGCCACGGGATTATGGAGACCCAGTACTTC.

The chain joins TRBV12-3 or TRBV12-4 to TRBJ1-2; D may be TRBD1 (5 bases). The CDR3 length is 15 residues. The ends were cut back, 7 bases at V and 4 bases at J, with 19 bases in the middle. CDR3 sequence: CASTVPRVSGYGYTF. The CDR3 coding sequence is TGTGCCAGCACCGTTCCCAGGGTTAGTGGCTATGGCTACACCTTC.

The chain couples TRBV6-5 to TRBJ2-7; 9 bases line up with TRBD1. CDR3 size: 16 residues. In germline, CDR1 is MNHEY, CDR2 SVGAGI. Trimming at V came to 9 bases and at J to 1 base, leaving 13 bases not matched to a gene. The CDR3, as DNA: TGTGCCAGTACCGCCGAAGGACAGGGGCAATCCTACGAGCAGTACTTC. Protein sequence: CASTAEGQGQSYEQYF.

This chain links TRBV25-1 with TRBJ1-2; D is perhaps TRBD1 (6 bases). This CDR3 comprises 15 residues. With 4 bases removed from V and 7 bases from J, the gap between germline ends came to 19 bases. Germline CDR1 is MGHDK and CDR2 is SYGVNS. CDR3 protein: CASSGTTGWDFGYTF. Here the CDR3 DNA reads TGTGCCAGCAGTGGAACGACAGGTTGGGACTTTGGCTACACCTTC.

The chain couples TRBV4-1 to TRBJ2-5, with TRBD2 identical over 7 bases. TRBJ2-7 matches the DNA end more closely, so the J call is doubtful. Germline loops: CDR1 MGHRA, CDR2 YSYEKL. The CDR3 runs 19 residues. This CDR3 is CASSQGVTGGPIFSYEQYF. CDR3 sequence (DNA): TGCGCCAGCAGCCAAGGGGTGACGGGAGGTCCGATATTTTCCTACGAGCAGTACTTC.

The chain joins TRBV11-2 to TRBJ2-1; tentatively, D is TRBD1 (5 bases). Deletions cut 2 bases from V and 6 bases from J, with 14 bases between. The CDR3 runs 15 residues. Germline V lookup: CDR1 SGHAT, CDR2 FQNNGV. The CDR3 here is CASSLYSQGGNEQFF. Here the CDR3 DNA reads TGTGCCAGCAGCTTATATAGCCAGGGCGGCAATGAGCAGTTCTTC.

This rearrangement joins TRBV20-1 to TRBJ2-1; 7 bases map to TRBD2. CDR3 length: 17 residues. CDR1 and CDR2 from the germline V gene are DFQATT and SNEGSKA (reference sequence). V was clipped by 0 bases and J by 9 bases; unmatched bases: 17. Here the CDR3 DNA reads TGCAGTGCTAGAGATGCTGAGGGAGGGCCTTTTTACGGTGAGCAGTTCTTC. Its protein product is CSARDAEGGPFYGEQFF.

The CDR3 DNA is TGCAGTGCTAGATCCCAAGTGGGCAGTCGTCTGGAGCAGTACTTC. It is translated as CSARSQVGSRLEQYF. This rearrangement joins TRBV20-1 to TRBJ2-7; D is unresolved. The CDR3 length is 15 residues. V shed 2 bases and J shed 7 bases, with 21 bases lying between them. CDR1 and CDR2 (germline): DFQATT, SNEGSKA (reference sequence).

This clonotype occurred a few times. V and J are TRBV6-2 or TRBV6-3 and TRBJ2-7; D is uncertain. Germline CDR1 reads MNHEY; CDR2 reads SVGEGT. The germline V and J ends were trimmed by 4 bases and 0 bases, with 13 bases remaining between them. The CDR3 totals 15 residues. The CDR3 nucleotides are TGTGCCAGCAGTTCGACCGACTGGGACTCCTACGAGCAGTACTTC. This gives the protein CASSSTDWDSYEQYF.

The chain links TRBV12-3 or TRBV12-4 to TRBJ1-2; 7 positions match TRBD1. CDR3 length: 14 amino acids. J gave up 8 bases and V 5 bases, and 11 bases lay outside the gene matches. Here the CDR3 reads CASSAQGQVGGYTF. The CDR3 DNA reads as TGTGCCAGCAGTGCACAAGGACAGGTTGGAGGCTACACCTTC.

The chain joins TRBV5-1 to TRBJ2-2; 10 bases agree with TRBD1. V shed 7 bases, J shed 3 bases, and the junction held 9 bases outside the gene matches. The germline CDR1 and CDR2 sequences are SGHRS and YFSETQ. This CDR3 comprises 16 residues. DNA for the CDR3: TGCGCCAGCTGTTTTCGACAGGGGGCTCACACCGGGGAGCTGTTTTTT. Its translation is CASCFRQGAHTGELFF.

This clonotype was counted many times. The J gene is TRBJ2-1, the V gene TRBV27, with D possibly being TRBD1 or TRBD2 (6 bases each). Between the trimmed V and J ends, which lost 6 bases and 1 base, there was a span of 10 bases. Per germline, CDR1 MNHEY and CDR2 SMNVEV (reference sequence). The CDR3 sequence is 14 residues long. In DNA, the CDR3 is TGTGCCAGCAGCTTAGGGGGGTCCTACAATGAGCAGTTCTTC. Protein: CASSLGGSYNEQFF.

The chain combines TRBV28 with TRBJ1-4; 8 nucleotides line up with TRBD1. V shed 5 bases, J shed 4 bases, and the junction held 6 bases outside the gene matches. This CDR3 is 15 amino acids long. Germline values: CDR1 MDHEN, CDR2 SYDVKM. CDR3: CASSATGQGNEKLFF. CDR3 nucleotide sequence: TGTGCCAGCAGTGCAACAGGACAGGGTAATGAAAAACTGTTTTTT.

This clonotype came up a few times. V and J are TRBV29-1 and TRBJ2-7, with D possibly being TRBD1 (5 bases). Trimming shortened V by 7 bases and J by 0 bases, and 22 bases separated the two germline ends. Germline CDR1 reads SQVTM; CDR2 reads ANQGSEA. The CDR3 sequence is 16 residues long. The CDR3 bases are TGCAGCGGCAGGGTTATAAGCATCTCGGGCTCCTACGAGCAGTACTTC. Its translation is CSGRVISISGSYEQYF.

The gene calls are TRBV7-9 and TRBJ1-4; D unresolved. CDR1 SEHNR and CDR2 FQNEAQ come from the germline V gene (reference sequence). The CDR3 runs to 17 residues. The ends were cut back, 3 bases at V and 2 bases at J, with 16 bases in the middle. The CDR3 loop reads CASSFGYAVVTNEKLFF. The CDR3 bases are TGTGCCAGCAGCTTCGGATATGCGGTTGTCACTAATGAAAAACTGTTTTTT.

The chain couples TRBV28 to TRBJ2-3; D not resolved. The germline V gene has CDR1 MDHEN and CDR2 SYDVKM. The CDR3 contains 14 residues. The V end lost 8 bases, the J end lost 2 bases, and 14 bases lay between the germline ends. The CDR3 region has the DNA TGTGCCAGCGCCCTTTCGAGAGACACAGATACGCAGTATTTT. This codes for CASALSRDTDTQYF.

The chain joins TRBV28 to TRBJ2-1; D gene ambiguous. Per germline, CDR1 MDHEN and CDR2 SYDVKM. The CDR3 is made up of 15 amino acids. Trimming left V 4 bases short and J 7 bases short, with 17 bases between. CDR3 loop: CASSSHTGWGNEQFF. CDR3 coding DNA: TGTGCCAGCAGTTCCCACACTGGTTGGGGTAATGAGCAGTTCTTC.

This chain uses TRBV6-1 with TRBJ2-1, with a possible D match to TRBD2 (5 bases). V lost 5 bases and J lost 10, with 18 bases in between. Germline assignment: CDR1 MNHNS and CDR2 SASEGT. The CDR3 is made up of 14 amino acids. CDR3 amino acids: CASSQTGLPHEQFF. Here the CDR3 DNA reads TGTGCCAGCAGTCAAACCGGACTCCCGCACGAGCAGTTCTTC.

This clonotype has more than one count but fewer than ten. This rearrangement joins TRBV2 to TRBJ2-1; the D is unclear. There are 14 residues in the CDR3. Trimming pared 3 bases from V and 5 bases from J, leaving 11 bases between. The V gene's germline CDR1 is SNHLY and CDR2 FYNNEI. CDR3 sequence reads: CASSDPGSDNEQFF. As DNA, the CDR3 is TGTGCCAGCAGTGATCCCGGGTCGGACAATGAGCAGTTCTTC.

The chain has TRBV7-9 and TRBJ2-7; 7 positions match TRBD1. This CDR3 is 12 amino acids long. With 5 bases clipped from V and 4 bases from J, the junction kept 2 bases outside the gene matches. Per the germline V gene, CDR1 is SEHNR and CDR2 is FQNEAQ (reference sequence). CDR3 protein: CASSDRVYEQYF. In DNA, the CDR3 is TGTGCCAGCAGCGACAGGGTTTACGAGCAGTACTTC.

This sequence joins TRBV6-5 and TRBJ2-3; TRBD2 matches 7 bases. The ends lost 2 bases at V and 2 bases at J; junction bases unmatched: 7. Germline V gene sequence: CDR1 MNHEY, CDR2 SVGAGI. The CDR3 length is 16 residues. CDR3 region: CASSYLGGRDTDTQYF. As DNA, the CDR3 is TGTGCCAGCAGTTACCTGGGGGGGAGGGACACAGATACGCAGTATTTT.

The CDR3 DNA sequence: TGTGCCACCGCGAATTCAGGGTTCAATGAGCAGTTCTTC. This gives the protein CATANSGFNEQFF. The chain is built from TRBV24-1 and TRBJ2-1, with D perhaps TRBD1 (5 bases). This CDR3 is built from 13 residues. V was clipped by 9 bases and J by 6 bases, with 14 bases between them. Germline CDR1 and CDR2: KGHDR and SFDVKD.